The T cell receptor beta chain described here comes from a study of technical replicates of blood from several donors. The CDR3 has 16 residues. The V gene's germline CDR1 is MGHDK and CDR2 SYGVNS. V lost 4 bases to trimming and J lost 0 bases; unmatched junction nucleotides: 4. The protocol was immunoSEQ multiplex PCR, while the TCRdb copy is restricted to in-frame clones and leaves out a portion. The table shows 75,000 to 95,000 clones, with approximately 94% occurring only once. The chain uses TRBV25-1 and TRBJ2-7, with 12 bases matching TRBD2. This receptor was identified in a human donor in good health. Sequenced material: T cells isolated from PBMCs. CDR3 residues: CASSGWTSGVSYEQYF. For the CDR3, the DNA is TGTGCCAGCAGTGGATGGACTAGCGGGGTCTCCTACGAGCAGTACTTC.